This T cell receptor (beta chain) is drawn from a study of T cell responses to AZD1222 COVID-19 vaccine. Broader study findings: Donors, mostly white British, included more females; clonal diversity was possibly underestimated. Distributed over spike, vaccine-associated CD4 TCRs predominated at 160-218 and 743-854. Scientists sampled the repertoires only once the peak T cell response had passed.

The CDR3 is made up of 16 amino acids. Germline V gene sequence: CDR1 MNHEY, CDR2 SMNVEV (reference sequence). Germline trimming cut 3 bases from V and 10 bases from J; bases unmatched to any gene: 10. On this clone itself: The antigen remains unidentified.

This table comes from immunoSEQ multiplex PCR, and its TCRdb copy is limited to in-frame clones, with some not included. The sample has 150,000 to 200,000 clones, around 87% seen once. This clonotype originated in an adult in good health. The chain has TRBV27 and TRBJ2-1; 12 bases are a match to TRBD2. The sample consisted of peripheral blood, taken on day 0 of MenACWY control vaccination. CDR3 in DNA: TGTGCCAGCAGTTTCGGGACTAGCGGGCGGGGTAGGGAGCAGTTCTTC. Its protein is CASSFGTSGRGREQFF.